The 29 T cell receptor beta chains below come from one sample, sequenced in a study of cytomegalovirus exposure and HLA in healthy donors. Researchers ran the PCR with 60 Vbeta and 13 Jbeta primers. Libraries were prepared by immunoSEQ multiplex PCR; TCRdb keeps only in-frame clonotypes and omits some of them. The sample records 90,000 to 100,000 clones, roughly four fifths being singletons. Material for sequencing was PBMCs. The receptors were sampled from a woman aged 55-69 years in good health and CMV-seropositive.

CDR3 amino acids: CASSQGAKTQYF. Here the CDR3 DNA reads TGCGCCAGCAGCCAGGGGGCGAAGACCCAGTACTTC. The gene calls are TRBV5-1 and TRBJ2-5; 8 positions match TRBD1. Germline trimming cut 4 bases from V and 6 bases from J; bases unmatched to any gene: 2. The CDR3 has 12 residues. In germline, CDR1 is SGHRS, CDR2 YFSETQ.

The chain joins TRBV28 to TRBJ2-2; 14 bases line up with TRBD2. The J segment lost 5 bases and the V segment lost 5 bases, leaving 7 bases of the junction unmatched. The CDR3 is made up of 17 amino acids. The germline CDR1 and CDR2 sequences are MDHEN and SYDVKM. The CDR3 DNA follows: TGTGCCAGCAGTCCCCGACTAGCGGGAGGGCCGACCGGGGAGCTGTTTTTT. Translation gives CASSPRLAGGPTGELFF.

This clone has just a few counts. The chain is built from TRBV5-4 and TRBJ1-4; no clear D. Trimming took 0 bases from V and 2 from J, leaving 11 bases between them. This CDR3 comprises 16 residues. Germline CDR1 SGHNT, CDR2 YYREEE (reference sequence). The CDR3 is CASSLGSSGTNEKLFF. The CDR3 nucleotides are TGTGCCAGCAGCTTGGGGAGTTCTGGTACTAATGAAAAACTGTTTTTT.

This chain connects TRBV19 to TRBJ1-2; 7 bases line up with TRBD1. Germline CDR1 LNHDA, CDR2 SQIVND (reference sequence). With V trimmed by 2 bases and J by 3 bases, 0 bases remained unmatched. CDR3 length: 13 amino acids. Written as DNA, the CDR3 is TGTGCCAGTAGTATACAGGGGGACTATGGCTACACCTTC. Translated, it gives CASSIQGDYGYTF.

This rearrangement joins TRBV9 to TRBJ2-1; D not certain. CDR1 and CDR2 from the germline V gene are SGDLS and YYNGEE. V was cut by 3 bases and J by 9 bases, with 10 bases left in between. The CDR3 loop spans 12 amino acids. The CDR3 nucleotides read TGTGCCAGCAGCGAAGAGAGAGGTGAGCAGTTCTTC. Translation gives CASSEERGEQFF.

The DNA of the CDR3 is TGTGCCAGCAGTTTCCGGGTGAGCGCAGATACGCAGTATTTT. As protein: CASSFRVSADTQYF. The genes are TRBV27 and TRBJ2-3, with D unclear. V was cut by 3 bases and J by 4 bases, with 11 bases left in between. This CDR3 has 14 amino acids. Germline V gene data show CDR1 as MNHEY and CDR2 as SMNVEV (reference sequence).

The chain joins TRBV25-1 to TRBJ1-5; 9 nucleotides agree with TRBD1. Germline V lookup: CDR1 MGHDK, CDR2 SYGVNS. Trimming removed 5 bases from V and 6 bases from J; junction bases left unmatched: 5. The CDR3 totals 14 residues. CDR3 coding DNA: TGTGCCAGCAGTTCGGGACAGGGTTTTCAGCCCCAGCATTTT. Its protein is CASSSGQGFQPQHF.

The chain links TRBV6-6 to TRBJ1-1; the D gene is possibly TRBD1 (5 bases). The length of the CDR3 is 12 residues. Trimming shortened V by 0 bases and J by 7 bases, and 6 bases separated the two germline ends. Germline loops: CDR1 MNHNY, CDR2 SVGAGI (reference sequence). The DNA of the CDR3 is TGTGCCAGCAGTTACTCCCAGGGTGAAGCTTTCTTT. This codes for CASSYSQGEAFF.

This clone was detected a few times. The rearrangement joins TRBV28 to TRBJ2-3; D remains ambiguous. CDR1 MDHEN and CDR2 SYDVKM come from the germline V gene. The CDR3 is 16 residues long. V lost 3 bases and J 1 base, leaving 14 bases between the germline ends. The CDR3: CASSFTLVRGTDTQYF. The CDR3 bases are TGTGCCAGCAGTTTCACTCTAGTTAGAGGCACAGATACGCAGTATTTT. The full variable domain, with the rest looked up from reference TRBV28 and TRBJ2-3, is DVKVTQSSRYLVKRTGEKVFLECVQDMDHENMFWYRQDPGLGLRLIYFSYDVKMKEKGDIPEGYSVSREKKERFSLILESASTNQTSMYLCASSFTLVRGTDTQYFGPGTRLTVL.

The chain carries TRBV28 and TRBJ2-2; 10 bases are a match to TRBD1. There are 15 residues in the CDR3. Trimming took 11 bases from V and 4 from J; bases not matched to a gene: 10. CDR1 is MDHEN and CDR2 is SYDVKM in the germline V gene. CDR3 DNA: TGTGCCTCCGAAGGAGGGACAGGGGCCACCGGGGAGCTGTTTTTT. It specifies CASEGGTGATGELFF.

The chain is built from TRBV5-1 and TRBJ2-7; 8 bases align to TRBD1. The trim removed 4 bases at V and 2 bases at J, leaving 8 bases unmatched. CDR1 is SGHRS, CDR2 YFSETQ, per germline. The CDR3 is made up of 15 amino acids. The DNA of the CDR3 is TGCGCCAGCAGCAGGCCGACAGGGGTTACCTACGAGCAGTACTTC. As protein: CASSRPTGVTYEQYF.

The gene calls are TRBV6-6 and TRBJ2-7; 9 bases agree with TRBD1. The CDR3 is made up of 15 amino acids. Per the germline V gene, CDR1 is MNHNY and CDR2 is SVGAGI (reference sequence). J was trimmed by 5 bases and V by 0 bases; bases with no gene match: 5. The CDR3 DNA is TGTGCCAGCAGTTACTCAGGACAGGGGACACACGAGCAGTACTTC. Residues: CASSYSGQGTHEQYF.

Written as DNA, the CDR3 is TGCAGTGGGGGCTCGGGGAACACTGAAGCTTTCTTT. It codes for CSGGSGNTEAFF. The chain employs TRBV29-1 and TRBJ1-1; D perhaps matches TRBD1 (6 bases). The CDR3 contains 12 residues. Germline lookup yields CDR1 SQVTM and CDR2 ANQGSEA.

This clone was counted a few times. The CDR3 DNA sequence: TGTGCCAGCAGCAGACAGGGGCTGGACACCATATATTTT. Protein product: CASSRQGLDTIYF. The chain joins TRBV6-6 to TRBJ1-3; the match to TRBD1 covers 8 bases. V was clipped by 6 bases and J by 8 bases; unmatched bases: 6. CDR3 length: 13 amino acids. The V gene's germline CDR1 is MNHNY and CDR2 SVGAGI (reference sequence).

CDR3 residues: CASSHQQNGPQHF. CDR3 nucleotides: TGTGCCAGCAGCCACCAACAGAACGGGCCCCAGCATTTT. The gene calls are TRBV13 and TRBJ1-5; the D is unclear. From germline, CDR1 is PRHDT and CDR2 FYEKMQ (reference sequence). This CDR3 contains 13 residues. Trimming shortened V by 5 bases and J by 9 bases, and 14 bases separated the two germline ends.

The chain carries TRBV2 and TRBJ1-5; 9 bases agree with TRBD1. CDR3 size: 12 residues. Per the germline V gene, CDR1 is SNHLY and CDR2 is FYNNEI. Trimming took 10 bases from V and 6 from J; bases not matched to a gene: 4. CDR3 bases: TGTGCCAAAGGACAGGGGAGTCAGCCCCAGCATTTT. Its translation is CAKGQGSQPQHF.

The V call is TRBV6-1, the J call TRBJ1-5; perhaps TRBD1 as D (5 bases). Germline values: CDR1 MNHNS, CDR2 SASEGT. This CDR3 contains 14 residues. The V end was cut by 6 bases, the J end by 4 bases, with 13 bases between. The CDR3 nucleotides read TGTGCCAGCAGGGTGTCGGGGGGAAATCAGCCCCAGCATTTT. Its protein is CASRVSGGNQPQHF.

J is TRBJ2-1 and V is TRBV6-5; TRBD2 aligns across 9 bases. With V trimmed by 8 bases and J by 8 bases, 13 bases remained unmatched. There are 15 residues in the CDR3. From germline, CDR1 is MNHEY and CDR2 SVGAGI. In nucleotides, the CDR3 is TGTGCCAGCCGGCGGGGAGCGGGAGGCGGCTATGAGCAGTTCTTC. This translates into CASRRGAGGGYEQFF.

The gene calls are TRBV11-2 and TRBJ2-1; a weak D match, TRBD2 (6 bases). With 4 bases removed from V and 7 bases from J, the gap between germline ends came to 17 bases. This CDR3 is built from 15 residues. The germline V gene encodes CDR1 SGHAT and CDR2 FQNNGV. The CDR3, as DNA: TGTGCCAGCAGCTACAAACTAGCCCGGGGAAATGAGCAGTTCTTC. It translates to CASSYKLARGNEQFF. The full variable domain, completed using reference TRBV11-2 and TRBJ2-1, is EAGVAQSPRYKIIEKRQSVAFWCNPISGHATLYWYQQILGQGPKLLIQFQNNGVVDDSQLPKDRFSAERLKGVDSTLKIQPAKLEDSAVYLCASSYKLARGNEQFFGPGTRLTVL.

This chain joins TRBV30 and TRBJ1-2; TRBD1 agrees at 7 bases. This CDR3 is built from 13 residues. Germline CDR1 reads GTSNPN; CDR2 reads SVGIG (reference sequence). V lost 4 bases to trimming and J lost 6 bases; unmatched junction nucleotides: 8. The CDR3 reads CAWMTGPGDGYTF. CDR3 in DNA: TGTGCCTGGATGACAGGGCCAGGCGATGGCTACACCTTC.

The chain links TRBV7-6 to TRBJ2-2, with D perhaps TRBD2 (6 bases). V was clipped by 5 bases and J by 2 bases, with 15 bases between them. CDR3 length equals 16 residues. Looked up from germline, CDR1 is SGHVS and CDR2 is FNYEAQ. Here the CDR3 reads CASSEGRGVNTGELFF. The CDR3 DNA reads as TGTGCCAGCAGCGAGGGTCGCGGGGTAAACACCGGGGAGCTGTTTTTT.

The chain has TRBV9 and TRBJ2-7; no clear D. Trimming removed 4 bases at V and 0 bases at J, with 14 bases between. The CDR3 length is 15 residues. Germline V gene data show CDR1 as SGDLS and CDR2 as YYNGEE. The CDR3 loop is CASSPHGSSSYEQYF. The CDR3 nucleotides are TGTGCCAGCAGCCCCCACGGTTCGAGCTCCTACGAGCAGTACTTC.

The chain joins TRBV7-8 to TRBJ2-2; a possible D gene is TRBD2 (6 bases). Germline V gene data show CDR1 as SGHVS and CDR2 as FQNEAQ. Trimming cost V 5 bases and J 1 base, with 17 bases left between them. This CDR3 is built from 17 residues. The CDR3 sequence is CASSPGWGDLNTGELFF. CDR3 bases: TGTGCCAGCAGCCCAGGGTGGGGGGACCTGAACACCGGGGAGCTGTTTTTT.

The chain joins TRBV30 to TRBJ2-5, with 8 bases fitting TRBD1. The DNA end lines up better with TRBJ2-7; the J call may be wrong. Germline V CDR1 and CDR2: GTSNPN, SVGIG (reference sequence). CDR3 length: 13 amino acids. The CDR3 spells CAGTGTGPYEQYF. The CDR3 region has the DNA TGTGCCGGCACCGGGACAGGACCATACGAGCAGTACTTC.

This clone was seen only once. The V call is TRBV5-4, the J call TRBJ1-2; 7 nucleotides line up with TRBD1. This CDR3 region has 13 residues. From germline, CDR1 is SGHNT and CDR2 YYREEE (reference sequence). Trimming cost V 4 bases and J 7 bases; bases outside gene matches: 7. The CDR3 DNA reads TGTGCCAGCAGCCCGGGACAGTTCTCTGGCTACACCTTC. It translates to CASSPGQFSGYTF.

This chain uses TRBV18 with TRBJ2-3; TRBD2 matches 11 bases. The germline V gene has CDR1 KGHSH and CDR2 LQKENI. The CDR3 has 19 residues. V was pared by 0 bases and J by 1 base, with 9 bases of the junction left unmatched. DNA for the CDR3: TGTGCCAGCTCACCACCGGGACTAGCGGCTGCGTGGGGCACAGATACGCAGTATTTT. Amino acids: CASSPPGLAAAWGTDTQYF.

The V and J genes are TRBV19 and TRBJ1-5; 7 positions match TRBD1. J lost 1 base, V lost 4 bases, and 4 bases had no gene match. This CDR3 has 15 residues. Germline loops: CDR1 LNHDA, CDR2 SQIVND (reference sequence). The CDR3 coding sequence is TGTGCCAGTAGTACGCGGGACAGAAGCAATCAGCCCCAGCATTTT. It yields the protein CASSTRDRSNQPQHF.

This clone occurred once. This sequence joins TRBV10-2 and TRBJ1-1; no definite D call. This CDR3 has 13 residues. Germline V gene data show CDR1 as WSHSY and CDR2 as SAAADI. Trimming shortened V by 2 bases and J by 3 bases, and 7 bases separated the two germline ends. CDR3: CASSEGRYTEAFF. The DNA of the CDR3 is TGCGCCAGCAGTGAGGGCCGTTACACTGAAGCTTTCTTT.

This chain connects TRBV7-2 to TRBJ1-5; D not certain. Trimming left V 4 bases short and J 5 bases short, with 12 bases between. Per germline, CDR1 SGHTA and CDR2 FQGNSA. The CDR3 totals 14 residues. CDR3 region: CASSSYLNHQPQHF. The CDR3 DNA reads as TGTGCCAGCAGCTCATACCTAAACCATCAGCCCCAGCATTTT.